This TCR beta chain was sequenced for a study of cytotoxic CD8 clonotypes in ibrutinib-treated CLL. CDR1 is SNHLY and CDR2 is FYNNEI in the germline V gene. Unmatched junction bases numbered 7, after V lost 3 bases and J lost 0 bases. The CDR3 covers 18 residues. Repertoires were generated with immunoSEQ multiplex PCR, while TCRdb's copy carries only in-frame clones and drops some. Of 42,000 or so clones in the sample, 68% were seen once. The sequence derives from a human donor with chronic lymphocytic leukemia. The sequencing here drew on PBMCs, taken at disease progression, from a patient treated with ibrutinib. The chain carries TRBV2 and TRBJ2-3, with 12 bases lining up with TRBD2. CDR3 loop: CASSEEGLAGSSTDTQYF. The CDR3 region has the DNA TGTGCCAGCAGTGAGGAGGGACTAGCGGGTTCTAGCACAGATACGCAGTATTTT.